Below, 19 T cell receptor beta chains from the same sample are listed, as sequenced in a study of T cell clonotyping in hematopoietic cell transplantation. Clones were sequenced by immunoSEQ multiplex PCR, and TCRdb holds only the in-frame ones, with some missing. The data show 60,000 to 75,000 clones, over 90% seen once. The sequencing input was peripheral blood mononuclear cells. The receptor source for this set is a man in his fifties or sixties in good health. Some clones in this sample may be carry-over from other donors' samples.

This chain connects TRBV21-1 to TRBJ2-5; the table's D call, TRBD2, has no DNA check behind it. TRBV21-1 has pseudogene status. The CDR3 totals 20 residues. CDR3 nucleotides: TGTGCCAGCAGCAAAGAGGTGTGGGAAGGGCGGGAGGACCCCCAAGAGACCCAGTACTTC. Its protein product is CASSKEVWEGREDPQETQYF.

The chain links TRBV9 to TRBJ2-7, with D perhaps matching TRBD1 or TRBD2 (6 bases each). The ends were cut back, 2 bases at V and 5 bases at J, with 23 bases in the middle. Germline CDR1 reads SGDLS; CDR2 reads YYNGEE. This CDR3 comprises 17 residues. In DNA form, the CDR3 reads TGTGCCAGCAGCGTTTTCGATCGCCCGGGGGCGACTAACGAGCAGTACTTC. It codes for CASSVFDRPGATNEQYF.

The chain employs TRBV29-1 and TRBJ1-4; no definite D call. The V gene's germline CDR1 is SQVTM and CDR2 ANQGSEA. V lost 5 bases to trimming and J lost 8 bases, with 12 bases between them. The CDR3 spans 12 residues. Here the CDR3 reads CSVRRVGEKLFF. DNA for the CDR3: TGCAGCGTTCGGAGGGTCGGGGAAAAACTGTTTTTT.

The CDR3 sequence is CASSADQETQYF. CDR3 in DNA: TGCGCCAGCAGCGCTGATCAAGAGACCCAGTACTTC. This chain joins TRBV5-1 and TRBJ2-5, with D uncertain. The germline V gene has CDR1 SGHRS and CDR2 YFSETQ. Between the trimmed V and J ends, which lost 4 bases and 2 bases, there was a span of 6 bases. CDR3 length: 12 residues.

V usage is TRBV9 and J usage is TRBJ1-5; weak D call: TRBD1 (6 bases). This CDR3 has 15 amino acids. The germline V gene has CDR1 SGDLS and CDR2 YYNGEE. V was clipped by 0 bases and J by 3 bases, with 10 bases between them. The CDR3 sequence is CASSVEGVDNQPQHF. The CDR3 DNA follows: TGTGCCAGCAGCGTAGAGGGGGTAGACAATCAGCCCCAGCATTTT.

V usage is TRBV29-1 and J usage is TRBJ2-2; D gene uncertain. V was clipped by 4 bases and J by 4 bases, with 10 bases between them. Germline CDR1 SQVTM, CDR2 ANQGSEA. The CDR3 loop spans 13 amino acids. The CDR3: CSVVGSITGELFF. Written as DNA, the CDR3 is TGCAGCGTTGTAGGGTCGATCACCGGGGAGCTGTTTTTT.

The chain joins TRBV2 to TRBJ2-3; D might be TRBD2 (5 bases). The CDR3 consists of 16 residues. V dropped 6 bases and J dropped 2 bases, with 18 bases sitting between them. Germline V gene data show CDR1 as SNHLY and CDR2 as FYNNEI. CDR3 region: CASRVEGFRATDTQYF. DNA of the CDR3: TGTGCCAGCAGAGTAGAGGGATTTAGGGCCACAGATACGCAGTATTTT. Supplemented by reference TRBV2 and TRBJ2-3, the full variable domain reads EPEVTQTPSHQVTQMGQEVILRCVPISNHLYFYWYRQILGQKVEFLVSFYNNEISEKSEIFDDQFSVERPDGSNFTLKIRSTKLEDSAMYFCASRVEGFRATDTQYFGPGTRLTVL.

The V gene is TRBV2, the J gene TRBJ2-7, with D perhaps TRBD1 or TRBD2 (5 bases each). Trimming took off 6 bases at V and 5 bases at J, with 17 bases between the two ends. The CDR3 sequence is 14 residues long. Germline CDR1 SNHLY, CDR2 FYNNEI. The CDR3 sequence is CASRYIGTFNEQYF. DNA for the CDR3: TGTGCCAGCAGGTATATCGGGACCTTCAACGAGCAGTACTTC.

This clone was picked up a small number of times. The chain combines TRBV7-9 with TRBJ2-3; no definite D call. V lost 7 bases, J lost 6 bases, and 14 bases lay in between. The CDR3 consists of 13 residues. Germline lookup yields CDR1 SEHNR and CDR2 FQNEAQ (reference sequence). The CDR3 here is CASTFIPLDTQYF. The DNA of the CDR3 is TGTGCCAGCACCTTCATCCCCTTGGATACGCAGTATTTT.

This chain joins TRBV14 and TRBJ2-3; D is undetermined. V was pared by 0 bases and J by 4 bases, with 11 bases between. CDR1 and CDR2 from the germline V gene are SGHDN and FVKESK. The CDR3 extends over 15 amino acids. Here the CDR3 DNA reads TGTGCCAGCAGCCAAGATCCCACCCAGGCAGATACGCAGTATTTT. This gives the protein CASSQDPTQADTQYF.

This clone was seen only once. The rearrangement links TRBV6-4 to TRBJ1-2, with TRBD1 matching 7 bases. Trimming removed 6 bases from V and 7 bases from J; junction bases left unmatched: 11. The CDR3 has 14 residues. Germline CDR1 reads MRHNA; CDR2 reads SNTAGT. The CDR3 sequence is CASRGRGTVRGYTF. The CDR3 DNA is TGTGCCAGCAGGGGCCGCGGGACAGTCCGTGGCTACACCTTC.

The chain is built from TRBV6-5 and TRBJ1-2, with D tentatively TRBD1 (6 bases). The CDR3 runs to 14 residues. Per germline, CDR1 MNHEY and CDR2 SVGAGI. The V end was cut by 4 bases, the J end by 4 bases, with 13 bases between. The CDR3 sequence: CASSSRGQIYGYTF. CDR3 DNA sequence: TGTGCCAGCAGTTCCCGGGGGCAGATCTATGGCTACACCTTC.

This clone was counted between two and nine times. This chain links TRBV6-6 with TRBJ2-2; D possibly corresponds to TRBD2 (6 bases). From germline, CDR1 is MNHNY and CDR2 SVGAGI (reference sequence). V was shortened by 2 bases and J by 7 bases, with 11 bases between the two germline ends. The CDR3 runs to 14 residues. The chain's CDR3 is CASSYDGTGGELFF. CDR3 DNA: TGTGCCAGCAGTTACGATGGGACTGGCGGGGAGCTGTTTTTT.

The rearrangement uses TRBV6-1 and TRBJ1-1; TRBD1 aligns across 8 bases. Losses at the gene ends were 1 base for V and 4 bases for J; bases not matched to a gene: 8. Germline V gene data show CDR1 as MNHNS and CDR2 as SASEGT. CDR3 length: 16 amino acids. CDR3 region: CASSEEMTGERTEAFF. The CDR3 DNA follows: TGTGCCAGCAGTGAAGAGATGACAGGGGAGCGCACTGAAGCTTTCTTT.

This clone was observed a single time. In DNA form, the CDR3 reads TGTGCCAGCAGTTTTTCCGGGGCCCAAAAACTGTTTTTT. This translates into CASSFSGAQKLFF. V and J are TRBV28 and TRBJ1-4, with D perhaps matching TRBD1 (5 bases). Germline CDR1 and CDR2: MDHEN and SYDVKM. Trimming pared 3 bases from V and 9 bases from J, leaving 11 bases between. This CDR3 has 13 amino acids.

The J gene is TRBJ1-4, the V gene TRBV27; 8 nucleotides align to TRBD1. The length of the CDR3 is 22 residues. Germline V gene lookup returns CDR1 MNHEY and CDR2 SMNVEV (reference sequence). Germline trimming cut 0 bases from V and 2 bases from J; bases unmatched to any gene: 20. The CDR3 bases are TGTGCCAGCAGTTTATCGTCCTATCCGGGACAGGTAGCGAGTAGCACTAATGAAAAACTGTTTTTT. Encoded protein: CASSLSSYPGQVASSTNEKLFF.

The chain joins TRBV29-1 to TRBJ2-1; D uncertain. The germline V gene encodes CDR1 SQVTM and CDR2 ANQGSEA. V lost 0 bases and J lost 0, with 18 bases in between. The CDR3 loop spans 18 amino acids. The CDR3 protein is CSVEDRFRQDGSYNEQFF. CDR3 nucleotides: TGCAGCGTTGAAGATCGTTTTAGGCAGGACGGCTCCTACAATGAGCAGTTCTTC.

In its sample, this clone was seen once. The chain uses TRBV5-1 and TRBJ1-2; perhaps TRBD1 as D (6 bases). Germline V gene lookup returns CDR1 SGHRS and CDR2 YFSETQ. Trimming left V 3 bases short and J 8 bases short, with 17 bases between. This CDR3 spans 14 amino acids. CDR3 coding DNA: TGCGCCAGCAGCTGGGGAGGAGGGGGTAACGGCTACACCTTC. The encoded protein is CASSWGGGGNGYTF.

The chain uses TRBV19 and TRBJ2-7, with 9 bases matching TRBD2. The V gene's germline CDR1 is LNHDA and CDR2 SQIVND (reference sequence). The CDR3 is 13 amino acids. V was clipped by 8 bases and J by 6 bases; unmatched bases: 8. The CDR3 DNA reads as TGTGCCAGTGGACTAGCGAGGTACGGCGAGCAGTACTTC. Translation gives CASGLARYGEQYF.